The entry below describes one T cell receptor (beta chain). Authors' analysis steps: Estimated nucleated cell counts came from reference gene primer amplification. The repertoire was sequenced with immunoSEQ multiplex PCR; TCRdb's copy has only in-frame clones and lacks some. D and trimming were read from the DNA, whereas the V and J calls and clone size are those reported in that table. The sample records tens of thousands of clones, 90% to 95% being singletons. V was shortened by 0 bases and J by 5 bases, with 17 bases between the two germline ends. Germline CDR1 and CDR2: LGHNA and YNFKEQ. The CDR3 is 16 residues long. This sample is part of a study of blood T cell repertoires in COVID-19. Study details: COVID-19 samples from acute and convalescent phases originated in the United States, Italy and Spain. Sample material is recorded as cDNA or gDNA derived from T cells, B-cell-depleted T cells, or PBMCs.

The sequence came from a woman in her forties or fifties in a cohort sampled during active COVID-19. Sequencing used peripheral blood. The J gene is TRBJ2-7, the V gene TRBV4-2; D might be TRBD2 (7 bases). The CDR3 sequence is CASSQDLGGGPNEQYF. CDR3 DNA sequence: TGTGCCAGCAGCCAAGATCTTGGGGGGGGCCCCAACGAGCAGTACTTC.